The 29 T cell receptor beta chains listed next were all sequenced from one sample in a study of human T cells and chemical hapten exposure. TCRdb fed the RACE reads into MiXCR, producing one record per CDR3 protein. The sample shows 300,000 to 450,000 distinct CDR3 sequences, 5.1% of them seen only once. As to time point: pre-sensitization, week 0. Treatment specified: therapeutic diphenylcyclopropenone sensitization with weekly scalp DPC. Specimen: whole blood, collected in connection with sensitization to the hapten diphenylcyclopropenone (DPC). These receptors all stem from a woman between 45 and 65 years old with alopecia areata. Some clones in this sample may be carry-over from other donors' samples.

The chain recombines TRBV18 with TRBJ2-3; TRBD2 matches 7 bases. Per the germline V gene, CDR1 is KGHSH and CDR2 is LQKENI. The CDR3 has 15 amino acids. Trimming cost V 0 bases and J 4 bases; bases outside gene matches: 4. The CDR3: CASSPPAGRSDTQYF. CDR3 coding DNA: TGTGCCAGCTCACCACCGGCCGGGAGGTCAGATACGCAGTATTTT.

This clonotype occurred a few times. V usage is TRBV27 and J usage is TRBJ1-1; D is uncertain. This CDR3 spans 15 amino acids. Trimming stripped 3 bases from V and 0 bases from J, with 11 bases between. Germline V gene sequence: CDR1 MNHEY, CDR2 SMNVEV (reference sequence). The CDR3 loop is CASSLYGRMNTEAFF. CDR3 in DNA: TGTGCCAGCAGTTTGTACGGACGGATGAACACTGAAGCTTTCTTT.

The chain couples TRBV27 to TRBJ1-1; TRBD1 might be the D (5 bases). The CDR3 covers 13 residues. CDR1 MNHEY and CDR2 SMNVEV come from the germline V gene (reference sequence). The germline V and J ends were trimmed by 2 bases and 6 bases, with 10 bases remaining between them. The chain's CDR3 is CASSLNRHAEAFF. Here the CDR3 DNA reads TGTGCCAGCAGTTTAAACAGGCACGCTGAAGCTTTCTTT.

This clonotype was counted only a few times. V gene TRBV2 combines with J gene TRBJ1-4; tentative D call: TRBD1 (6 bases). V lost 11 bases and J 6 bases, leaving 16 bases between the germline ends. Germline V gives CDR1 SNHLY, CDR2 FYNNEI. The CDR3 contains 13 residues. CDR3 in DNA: TGTGCCGCCCGGGGGCCGGATGATGAAAAACTGTTTTTT. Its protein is CAARGPDDEKLFF.

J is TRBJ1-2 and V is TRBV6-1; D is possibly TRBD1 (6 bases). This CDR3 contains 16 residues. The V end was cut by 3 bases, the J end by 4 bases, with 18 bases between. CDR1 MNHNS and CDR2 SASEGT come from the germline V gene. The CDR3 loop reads CASSEGTTPLGYGYTF. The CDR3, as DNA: TGTGCCAGCAGTGAGGGGACAACCCCTTTGGGCTATGGCTACACCTTC.

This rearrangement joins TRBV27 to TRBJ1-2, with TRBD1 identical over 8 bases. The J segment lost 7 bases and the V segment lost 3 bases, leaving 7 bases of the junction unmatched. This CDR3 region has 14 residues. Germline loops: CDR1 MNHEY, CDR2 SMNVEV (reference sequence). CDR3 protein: CASSFRGLVAGYTF. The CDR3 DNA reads TGTGCCAGCAGTTTCAGGGGGCTTGTCGCTGGCTACACCTTC.

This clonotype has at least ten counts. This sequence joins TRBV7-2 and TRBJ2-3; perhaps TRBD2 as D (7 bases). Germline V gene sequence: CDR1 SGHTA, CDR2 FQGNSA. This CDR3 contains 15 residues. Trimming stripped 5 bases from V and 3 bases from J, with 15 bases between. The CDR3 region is CASSQSGGRTDTQYF. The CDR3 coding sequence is TGTGCCAGCAGCCAGTCGGGGGGCAGGACAGATACGCAGTATTTT.

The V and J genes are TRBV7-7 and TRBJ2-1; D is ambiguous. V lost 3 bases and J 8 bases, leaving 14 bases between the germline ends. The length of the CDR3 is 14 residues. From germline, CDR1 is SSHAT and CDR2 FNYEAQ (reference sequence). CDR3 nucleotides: TGTGCCAGCAGCTTGGGCGACCCAAGCGATGAGCAGTTCTTC. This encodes CASSLGDPSDEQFF. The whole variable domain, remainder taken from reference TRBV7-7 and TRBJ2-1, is GAGVSQSPRYKVTKRGQDVTLRCDPISSHATLYWYQQALGQGPEFLTYFNYEAQPDKSGLPSDRFSAERPEGSISTLTIQRTEQRDSAMYRCASSLGDPSDEQFFGPGTRLTVL.

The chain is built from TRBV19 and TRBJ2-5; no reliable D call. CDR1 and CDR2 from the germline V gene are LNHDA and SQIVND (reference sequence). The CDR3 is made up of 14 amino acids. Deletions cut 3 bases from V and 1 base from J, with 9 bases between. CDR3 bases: TGTGCCAGTAGTATGGGCGCCTCCCAAGAGACCCAGTACTTC. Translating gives CASSMGASQETQYF.

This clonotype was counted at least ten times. The CDR3 DNA follows: TGTGCCAGCAGTTCCACCGGGACAGGGGGTTATTTGGGAGGCTACACCTTC. Translating gives CASSSTGTGGYLGGYTF. The rearrangement links TRBV28 to TRBJ1-2; 11 nucleotides align to TRBD1. CDR1 and CDR2 from the germline V gene are MDHEN and SYDVKM. The CDR3 loop spans 17 amino acids. Unmatched junction bases numbered 15, after V lost 4 bases and J lost 8 bases.

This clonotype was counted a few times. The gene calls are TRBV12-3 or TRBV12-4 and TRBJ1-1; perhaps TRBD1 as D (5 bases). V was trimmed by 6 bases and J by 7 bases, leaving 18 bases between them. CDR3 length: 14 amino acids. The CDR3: CASSALTRESEAFF. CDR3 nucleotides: TGTGCCAGCAGCGCCCTGACCAGGGAGAGTGAAGCTTTCTTT.

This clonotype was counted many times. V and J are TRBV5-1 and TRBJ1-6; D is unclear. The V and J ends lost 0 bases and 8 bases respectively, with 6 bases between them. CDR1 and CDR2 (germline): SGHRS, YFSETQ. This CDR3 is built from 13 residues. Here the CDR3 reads CASSLEGDSPLHF. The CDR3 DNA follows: TGCGCCAGCAGCTTGGAAGGAGATTCACCCCTCCACTTT.

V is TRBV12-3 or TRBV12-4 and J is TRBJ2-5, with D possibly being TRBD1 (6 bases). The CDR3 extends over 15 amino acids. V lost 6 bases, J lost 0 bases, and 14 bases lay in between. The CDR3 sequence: CASRLGQMYQETQYF. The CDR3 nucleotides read TGTGCCAGCAGACTCGGACAGATGTACCAAGAGACCCAGTACTTC.

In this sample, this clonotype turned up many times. Here the CDR3 DNA reads TGCAGCGTTGGGGGACTAGCGGGATACGGGGAGCAGTTCTTC. Its translation: CSVGGLAGYGEQFF. J is TRBJ2-1 and V is TRBV29-1; 13 bases agree with TRBD2. Looked up from germline, CDR1 is SQVTM and CDR2 is ANQGSEA. CDR3 length: 14 amino acids. The ends lost 4 bases at V and 10 bases at J; junction bases unmatched: 7.

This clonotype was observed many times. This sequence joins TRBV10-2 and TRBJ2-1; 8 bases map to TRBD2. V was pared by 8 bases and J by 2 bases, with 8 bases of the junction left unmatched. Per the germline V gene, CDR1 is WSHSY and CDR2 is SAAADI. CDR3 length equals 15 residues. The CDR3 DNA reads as TGCGCCAGCCGGTGGGCGGGAGGTACCTACAATGAGCAGTTCTTC. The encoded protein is CASRWAGGTYNEQFF.

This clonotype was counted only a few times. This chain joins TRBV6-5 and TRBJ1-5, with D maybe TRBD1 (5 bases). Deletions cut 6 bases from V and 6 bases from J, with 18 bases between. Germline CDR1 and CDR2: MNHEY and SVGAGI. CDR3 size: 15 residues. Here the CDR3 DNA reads TGTGCCAGCAGAGCCCTGGGGGGTCAGGGTCAGCCCCAGCATTTT. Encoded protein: CASRALGGQGQPQHF.

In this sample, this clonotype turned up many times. The CDR3, as DNA: TGTGCCAGCAGTTTTAAAAACATTCAGTACTTC. This codes for CASSFKNIQYF. The chain links TRBV12-3 or TRBV12-4 to TRBJ2-4; D is unclear. V was clipped by 3 bases and J by 4 bases, with 1 base between them. This CDR3 has 11 amino acids.

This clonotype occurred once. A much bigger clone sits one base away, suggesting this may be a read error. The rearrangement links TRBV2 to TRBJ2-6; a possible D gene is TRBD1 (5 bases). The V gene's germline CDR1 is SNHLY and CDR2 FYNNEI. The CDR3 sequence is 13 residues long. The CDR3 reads CDSRDSGANVLTF. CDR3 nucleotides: TGTGACAGCAGGGACTCTGGGGCCAACGTCCTGACTTTC.

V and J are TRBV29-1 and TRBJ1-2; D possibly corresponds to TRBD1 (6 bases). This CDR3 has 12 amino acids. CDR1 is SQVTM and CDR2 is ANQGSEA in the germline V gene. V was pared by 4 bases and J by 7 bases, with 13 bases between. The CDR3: CSVGGGARGYTF. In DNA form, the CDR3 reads TGCAGCGTTGGGGGGGGCGCCCGTGGCTACACCTTC.

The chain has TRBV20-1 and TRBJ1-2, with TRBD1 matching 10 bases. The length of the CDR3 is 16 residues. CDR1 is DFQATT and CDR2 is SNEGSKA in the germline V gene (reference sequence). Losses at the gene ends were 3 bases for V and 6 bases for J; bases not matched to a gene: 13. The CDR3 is CSASTDRGRSQDGYTF. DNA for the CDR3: TGCAGTGCTAGTACTGACAGGGGGCGAAGTCAGGATGGCTACACCTTC.

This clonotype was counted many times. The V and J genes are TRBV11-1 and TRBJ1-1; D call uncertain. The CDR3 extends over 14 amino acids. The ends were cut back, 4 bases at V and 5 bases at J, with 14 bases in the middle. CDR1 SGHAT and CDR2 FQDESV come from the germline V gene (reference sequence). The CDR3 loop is CASSWGYRGTEAFF. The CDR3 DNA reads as TGTGCCAGCAGCTGGGGATACCGAGGGACTGAAGCTTTCTTT.

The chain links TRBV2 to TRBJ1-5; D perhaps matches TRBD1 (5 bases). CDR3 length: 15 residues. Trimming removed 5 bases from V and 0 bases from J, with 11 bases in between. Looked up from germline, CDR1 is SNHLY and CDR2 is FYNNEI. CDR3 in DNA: TGTGCCAGCAGTCGGCAGGGATATAGCAATCAGCCCCAGCATTTT. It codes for CASSRQGYSNQPQHF. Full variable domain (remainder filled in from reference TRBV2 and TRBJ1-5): EPEVTQTPSHQVTQMGQEVILRCVPISNHLYFYWYRQILGQKVEFLVSFYNNEISEKSEIFDDQFSVERPDGSNFTLKIRSTKLEDSAMYFCASSRQGYSNQPQHFGDGTRLSIL.

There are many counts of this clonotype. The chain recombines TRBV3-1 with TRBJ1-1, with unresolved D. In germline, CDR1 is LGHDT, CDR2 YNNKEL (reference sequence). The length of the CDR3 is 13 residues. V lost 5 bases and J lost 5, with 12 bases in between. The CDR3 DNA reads TGTGCCAGCAGCTTTCCCGGCACGACTGAAGCTTTCTTT. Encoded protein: CASSFPGTTEAFF.

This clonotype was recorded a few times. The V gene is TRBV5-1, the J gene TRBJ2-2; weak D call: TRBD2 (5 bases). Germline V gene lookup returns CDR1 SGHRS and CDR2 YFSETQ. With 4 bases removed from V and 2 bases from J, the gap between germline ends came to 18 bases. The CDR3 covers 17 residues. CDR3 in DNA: TGCGCCAGCAGCCGATCCCCGGCTCGGGGTAACACCGGGGAGCTGTTTTTT. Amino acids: CASSRSPARGNTGELFF.

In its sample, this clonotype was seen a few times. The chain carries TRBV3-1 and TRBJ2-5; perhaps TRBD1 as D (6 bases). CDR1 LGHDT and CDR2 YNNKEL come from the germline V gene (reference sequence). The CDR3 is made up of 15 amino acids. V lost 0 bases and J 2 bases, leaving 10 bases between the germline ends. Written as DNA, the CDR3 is TGTGCCAGCAGCCAAGACCCCGACAGGCAAGAGACCCAGTACTTC. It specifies CASSQDPDRQETQYF.

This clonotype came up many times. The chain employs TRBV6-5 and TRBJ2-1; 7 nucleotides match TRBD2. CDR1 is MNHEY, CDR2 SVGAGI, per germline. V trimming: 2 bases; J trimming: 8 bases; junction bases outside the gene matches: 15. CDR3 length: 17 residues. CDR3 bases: TGTGCCAGCAGTTACGCCAAAACTAGCGTGGAGACCTATGAGCAGTTCTTC. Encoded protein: CASSYAKTSVETYEQFF.

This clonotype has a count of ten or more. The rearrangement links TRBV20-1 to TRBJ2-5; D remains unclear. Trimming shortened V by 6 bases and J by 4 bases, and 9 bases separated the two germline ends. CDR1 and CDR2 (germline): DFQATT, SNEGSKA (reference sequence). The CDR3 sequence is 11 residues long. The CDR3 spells CSATLSETQYF. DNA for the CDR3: TGCAGTGCGACGTTATCAGAGACCCAGTACTTC.

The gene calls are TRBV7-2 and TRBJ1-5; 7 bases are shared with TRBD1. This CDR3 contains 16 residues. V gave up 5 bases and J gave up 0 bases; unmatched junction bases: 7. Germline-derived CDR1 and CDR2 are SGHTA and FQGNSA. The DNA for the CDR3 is TGTGCCAGCAGCCTGACAGGGTTTGGTAGCAATCAGCCCCAGCATTTT. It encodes CASSLTGFGSNQPQHF.

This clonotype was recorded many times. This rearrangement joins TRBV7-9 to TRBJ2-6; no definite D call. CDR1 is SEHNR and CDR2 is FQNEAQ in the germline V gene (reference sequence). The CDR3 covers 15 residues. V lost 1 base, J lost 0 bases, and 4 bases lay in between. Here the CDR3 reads CASSLDGSGANVLTF. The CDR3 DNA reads TGTGCCAGCAGCTTAGATGGCTCTGGGGCCAACGTCCTGACTTTC.